This T cell receptor (beta chain) was recovered during a study of T cells in Graves' hyperthyroidism and ophthalmopathy. Study-level points and caveats: Stable hyperthyroidism was separated from ophthalmopathy by a model based on 13 V-J features. Blood also contained most expanded thyroid clonotypes above 0.001.

From RNA transcripts, TCR beta CDR3 regions were amplified. The HTBI primer set served for first-round RT-PCR of the TCR CDR3. MiXCR, applied by TCRdb to the multiplex PCR reads, yields one record per CDR3 protein. The data contain over 700,000 distinct CDR3 sequences, about 38% of them singletons. Only a few counts were recorded for this clonotype. Its antigen remains unidentified. 9.5 to 10 ml fresh peripheral blood yielded the PBMCs. The receptor's source is a man younger than 35 with Graves' hyperthyroidism. Sample: blood.

The CDR3 DNA is TGTGCCAGCAGCTTAGGCTTTGATATTAAAGAGACCCAGTACTTC. It translates to CASSLGFDIKETQYF. The V and J genes are TRBV7-9 and TRBJ2-5; no reliable D call. Trimming took off 1 base at V and 3 bases at J, with 12 bases between the two ends. The CDR3 is 15 residues long. CDR1 SEHNR and CDR2 FQNEAQ come from the germline V gene (reference sequence).